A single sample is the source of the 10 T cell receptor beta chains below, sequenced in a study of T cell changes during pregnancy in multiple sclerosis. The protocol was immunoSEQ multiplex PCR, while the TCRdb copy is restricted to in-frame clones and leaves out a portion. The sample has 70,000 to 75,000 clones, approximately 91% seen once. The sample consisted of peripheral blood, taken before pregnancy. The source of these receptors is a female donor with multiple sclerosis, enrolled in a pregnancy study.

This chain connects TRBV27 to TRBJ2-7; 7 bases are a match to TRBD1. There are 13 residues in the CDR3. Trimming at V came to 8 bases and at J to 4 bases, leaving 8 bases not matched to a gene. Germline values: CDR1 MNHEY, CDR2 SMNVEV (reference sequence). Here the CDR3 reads CASRRTGFYEQYF. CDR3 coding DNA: TGTGCCAGCCGTCGGACAGGTTTTTACGAGCAGTACTTC.

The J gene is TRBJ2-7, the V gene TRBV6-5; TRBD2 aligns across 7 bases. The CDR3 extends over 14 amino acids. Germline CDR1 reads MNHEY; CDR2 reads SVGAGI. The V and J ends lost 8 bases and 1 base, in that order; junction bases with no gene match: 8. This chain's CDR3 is CASRPPGLSYEQYF. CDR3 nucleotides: TGTGCCAGCCGTCCCCCGGGACTATCCTACGAGCAGTACTTC.

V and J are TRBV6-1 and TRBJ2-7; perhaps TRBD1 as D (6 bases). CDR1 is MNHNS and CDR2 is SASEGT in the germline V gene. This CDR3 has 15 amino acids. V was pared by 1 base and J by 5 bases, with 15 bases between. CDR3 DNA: TGTGCCAGCAGTGAAGAACAGGGAATTATAAACGAGCAGTACTTC. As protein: CASSEEQGIINEQYF.

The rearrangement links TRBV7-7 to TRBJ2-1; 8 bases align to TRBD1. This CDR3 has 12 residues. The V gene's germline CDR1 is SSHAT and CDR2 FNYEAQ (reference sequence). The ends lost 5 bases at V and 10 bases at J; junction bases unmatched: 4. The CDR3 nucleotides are TGTGCCAGCAGCCAAGACAGGGGAGAGCAGTTCTTC. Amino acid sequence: CASSQDRGEQFF. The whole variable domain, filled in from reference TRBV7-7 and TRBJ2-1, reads GAGVSQSPRYKVTKRGQDVTLRCDPISSHATLYWYQQALGQGPEFLTYFNYEAQPDKSGLPSDRFSAERPEGSISTLTIQRTEQRDSAMYRCASSQDRGEQFFGPGTRLTVL.

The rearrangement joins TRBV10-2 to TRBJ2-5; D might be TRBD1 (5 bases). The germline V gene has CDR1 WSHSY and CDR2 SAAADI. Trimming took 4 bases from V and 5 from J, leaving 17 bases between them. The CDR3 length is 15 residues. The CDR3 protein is CASSGQDRHWETQYF. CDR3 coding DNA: TGCGCCAGCAGTGGACAAGACAGACACTGGGAGACCCAGTACTTC.

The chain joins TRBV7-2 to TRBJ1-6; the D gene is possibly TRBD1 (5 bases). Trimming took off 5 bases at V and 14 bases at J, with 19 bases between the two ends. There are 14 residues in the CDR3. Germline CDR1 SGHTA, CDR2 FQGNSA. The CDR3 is CASSPSAGPAALHF. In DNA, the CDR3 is TGTGCCAGCAGCCCGAGCGCGGGGCCCGCGGCCCTCCACTTT.

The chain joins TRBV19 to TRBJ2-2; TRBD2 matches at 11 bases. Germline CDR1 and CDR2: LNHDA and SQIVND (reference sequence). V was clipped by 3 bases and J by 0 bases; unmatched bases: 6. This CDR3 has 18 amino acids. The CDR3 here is CASSIGLAGGANTGELFF. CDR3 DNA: TGTGCCAGTAGTATTGGGCTAGCGGGAGGAGCGAACACCGGGGAGCTGTTTTTT. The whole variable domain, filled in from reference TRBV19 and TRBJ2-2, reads DGGITQSPKYLFRKEGQNVTLSCEQNLNHDAMYWYRQDPGQGLRLIYYSQIVNDFQKGDIAEGYSVSREKKESFPLTVTSAQKNPTAFYLCASSIGLAGGANTGELFFGEGSRLTVL.

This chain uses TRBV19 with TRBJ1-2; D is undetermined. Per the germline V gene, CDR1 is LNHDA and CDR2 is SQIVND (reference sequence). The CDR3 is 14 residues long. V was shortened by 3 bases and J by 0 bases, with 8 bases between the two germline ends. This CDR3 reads CASSIDPANYGYTF. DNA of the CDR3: TGTGCCAGTAGTATTGATCCAGCTAACTATGGCTACACCTTC.

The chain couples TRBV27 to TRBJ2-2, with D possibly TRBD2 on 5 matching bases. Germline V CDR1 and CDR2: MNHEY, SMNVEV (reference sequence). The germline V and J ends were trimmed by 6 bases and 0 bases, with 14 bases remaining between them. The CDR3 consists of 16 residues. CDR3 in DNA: TGTGCCAGCAGGCCCAAGGACTGGGCGAACACCGGGGAGCTGTTTTTT. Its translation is CASRPKDWANTGELFF.

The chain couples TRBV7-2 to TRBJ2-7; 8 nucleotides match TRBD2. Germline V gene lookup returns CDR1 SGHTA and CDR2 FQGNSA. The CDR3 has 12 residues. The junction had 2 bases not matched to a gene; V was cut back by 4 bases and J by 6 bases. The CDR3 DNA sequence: TGTGCCAGCAGCTGGCTAGCGGGCGAGCAGTACTTC. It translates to CASSWLAGEQYF.